The following is a T cell receptor (beta chain) sequence with its context. Second-dose schedules of about 4 or about 12 weeks were combined. Only in-frame clones appear in the TCRdb table, and some are missing; sequencing was by immunoSEQ multiplex PCR. The sample lists tens of thousands of clones, roughly four fifths occurring once. There are 15 residues in the CDR3. Trimming cost V 5 bases and J 2 bases, with 16 bases left between them. CDR1 and CDR2 (germline): LNHNV, YYDKDF (reference sequence). The data were obtained in a study of T cell responses to AZD1222 COVID-19 vaccine. This sample comprised peripheral blood, obtained 28 days after the second AZD1222 dose. V gene TRBV15 combines with J gene TRBJ2-7; a possible D gene is TRBD1 (6 bases). The sequence was obtained from an adult who received the AZD1222 COVID-19 vaccine. The CDR3 sequence: CATSARTQGTYEQYF. The CDR3 bases are TGTGCCACCAGCGCACGCACCCAGGGGACCTACGAGCAGTACTTC.